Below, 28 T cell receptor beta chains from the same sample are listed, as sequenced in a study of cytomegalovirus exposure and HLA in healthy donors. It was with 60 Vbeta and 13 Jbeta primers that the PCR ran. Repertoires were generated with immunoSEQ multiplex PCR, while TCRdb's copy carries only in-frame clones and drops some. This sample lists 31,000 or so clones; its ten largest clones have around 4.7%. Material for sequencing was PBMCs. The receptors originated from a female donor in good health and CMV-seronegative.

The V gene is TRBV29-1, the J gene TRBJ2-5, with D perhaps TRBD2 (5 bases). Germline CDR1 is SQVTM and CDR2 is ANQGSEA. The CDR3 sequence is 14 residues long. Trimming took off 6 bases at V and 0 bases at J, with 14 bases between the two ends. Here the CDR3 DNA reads TGCAGCGTCCCCCCTCGGGAATACCAAGAGACCCAGTACTTC. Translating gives CSVPPREYQETQYF.

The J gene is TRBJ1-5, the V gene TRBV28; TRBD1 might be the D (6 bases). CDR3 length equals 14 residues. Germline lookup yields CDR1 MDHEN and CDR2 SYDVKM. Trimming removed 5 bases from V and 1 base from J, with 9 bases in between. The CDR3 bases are TGTGCCAGCAGTCCTACAGGGAGCAATCAGCCCCAGCATTTT. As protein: CASSPTGSNQPQHF.

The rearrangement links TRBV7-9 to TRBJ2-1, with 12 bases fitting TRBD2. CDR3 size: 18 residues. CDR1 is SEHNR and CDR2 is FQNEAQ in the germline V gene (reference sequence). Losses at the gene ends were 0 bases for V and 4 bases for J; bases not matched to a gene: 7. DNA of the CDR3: TGTGCCAGCAGCTTAGCGTGGATCGGGACTAGCGGGTACAATGAGCAGTTCTTC. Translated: CASSLAWIGTSGYNEQFF.

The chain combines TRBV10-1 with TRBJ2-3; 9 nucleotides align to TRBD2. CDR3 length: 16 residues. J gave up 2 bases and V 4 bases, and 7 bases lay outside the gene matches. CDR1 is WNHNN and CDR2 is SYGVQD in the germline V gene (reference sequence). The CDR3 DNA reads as TGCGCCAGCAGTGTGAGTAGCGGGGGACTCACAGATACGCAGTATTTT. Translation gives CASSVSSGGLTDTQYF.

The CDR3 protein is CASQGSGLRTDTQYF. In DNA form, the CDR3 reads TGCGCCAGCCAGGGCAGCGGGTTACGCACAGATACGCAGTATTTT. The chain links TRBV5-1 to TRBJ2-3; D is possibly TRBD2 (6 bases). In germline, CDR1 is SGHRS, CDR2 YFSETQ. V dropped 7 bases and J dropped 1 base, with 16 bases sitting between them. The CDR3 totals 15 residues.

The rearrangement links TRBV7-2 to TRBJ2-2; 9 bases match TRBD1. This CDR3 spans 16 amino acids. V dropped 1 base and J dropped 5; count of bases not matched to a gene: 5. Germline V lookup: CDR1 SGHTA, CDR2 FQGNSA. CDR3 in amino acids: CASSLGQGGGTGELFF. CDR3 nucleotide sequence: TGTGCCAGCAGCTTAGGACAGGGGGGCGGAACCGGGGAGCTGTTTTTT.

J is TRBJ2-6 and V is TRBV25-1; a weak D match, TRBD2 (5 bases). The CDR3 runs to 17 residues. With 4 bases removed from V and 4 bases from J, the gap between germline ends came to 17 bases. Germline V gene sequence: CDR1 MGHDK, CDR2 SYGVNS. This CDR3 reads CASSAAGRGFGANVLTF. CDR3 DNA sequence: TGTGCCAGCAGTGCTGCCGGGCGAGGGTTCGGGGCCAACGTCCTGACTTTC.

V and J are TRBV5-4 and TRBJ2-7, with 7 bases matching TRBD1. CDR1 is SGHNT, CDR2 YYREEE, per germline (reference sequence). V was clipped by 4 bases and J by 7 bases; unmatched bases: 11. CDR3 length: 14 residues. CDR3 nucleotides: TGTGCCAGCAGCCTTGGACAGGTCCTGGAAGAGCAGTACTTC. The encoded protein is CASSLGQVLEEQYF. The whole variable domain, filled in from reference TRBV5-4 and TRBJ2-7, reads ETGVTQSPTHLIKTRGQQVTLRCSSQSGHNTVSWYQQALGQGPQFIFQYYREEENGRGNFPPRFSGLQFPNYSSELNVNALELDDSALYLCASSLGQVLEEQYFGPGTRLTVT.

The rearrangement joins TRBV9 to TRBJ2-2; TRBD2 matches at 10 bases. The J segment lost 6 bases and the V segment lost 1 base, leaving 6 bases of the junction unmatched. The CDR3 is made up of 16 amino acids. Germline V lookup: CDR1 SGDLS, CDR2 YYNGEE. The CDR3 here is CASSVMSGGASGELFF. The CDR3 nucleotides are TGTGCCAGCAGCGTAATGAGCGGGGGGGCCTCCGGGGAGCTGTTTTTT.

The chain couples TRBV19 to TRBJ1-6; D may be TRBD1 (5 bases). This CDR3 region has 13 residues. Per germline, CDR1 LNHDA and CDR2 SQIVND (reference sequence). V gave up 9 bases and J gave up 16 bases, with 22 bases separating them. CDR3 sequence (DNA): TGTGCCAGCACGGATTCACGACCAGGGATGCTCCACTTT. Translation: CASTDSRPGMLHF.

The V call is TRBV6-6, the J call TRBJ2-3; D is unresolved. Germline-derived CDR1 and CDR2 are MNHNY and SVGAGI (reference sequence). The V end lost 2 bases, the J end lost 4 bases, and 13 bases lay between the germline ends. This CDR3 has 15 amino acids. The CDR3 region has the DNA TGTGCCAGCAGTTACGCCCAAGCAGGCTCAGATACGCAGTATTTT. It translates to CASSYAQAGSDTQYF.

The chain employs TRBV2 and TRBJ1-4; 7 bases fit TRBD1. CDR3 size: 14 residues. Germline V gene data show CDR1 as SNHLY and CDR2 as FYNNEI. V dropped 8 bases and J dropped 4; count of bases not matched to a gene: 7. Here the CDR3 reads CASGRDSNNEKLFF. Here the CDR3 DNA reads TGTGCCAGCGGCCGGGACAGTAATAATGAAAAACTGTTTTTT.

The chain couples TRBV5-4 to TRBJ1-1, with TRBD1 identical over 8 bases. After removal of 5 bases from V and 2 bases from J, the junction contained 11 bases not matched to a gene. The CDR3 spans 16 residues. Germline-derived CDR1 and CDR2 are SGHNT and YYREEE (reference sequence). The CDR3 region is CASSYLNRGANTEAFF. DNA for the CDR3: TGTGCCAGCAGTTACCTCAACAGGGGGGCAAACACTGAAGCTTTCTTT. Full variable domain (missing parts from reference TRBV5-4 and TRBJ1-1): ETGVTQSPTHLIKTRGQQVTLRCSSQSGHNTVSWYQQALGQGPQFIFQYYREEENGRGNFPPRFSGLQFPNYSSELNVNALELDDSALYLCASSYLNRGANTEAFFGQGTRLTVV.

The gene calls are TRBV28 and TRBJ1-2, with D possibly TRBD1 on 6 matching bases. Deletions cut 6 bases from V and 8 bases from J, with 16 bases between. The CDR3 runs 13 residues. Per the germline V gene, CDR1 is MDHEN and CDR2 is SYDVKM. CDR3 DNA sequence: TGTGCCAGCAGGTTACAGGGAATAAGGGGCTACACCTTC. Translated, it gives CASRLQGIRGYTF.

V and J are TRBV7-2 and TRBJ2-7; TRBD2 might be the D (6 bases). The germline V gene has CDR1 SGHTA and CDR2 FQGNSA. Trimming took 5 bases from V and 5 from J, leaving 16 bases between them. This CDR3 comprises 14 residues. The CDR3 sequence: CASSQPGDWNEQYF. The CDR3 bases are TGTGCCAGCAGCCAGCCGGGGGACTGGAACGAGCAGTACTTC.

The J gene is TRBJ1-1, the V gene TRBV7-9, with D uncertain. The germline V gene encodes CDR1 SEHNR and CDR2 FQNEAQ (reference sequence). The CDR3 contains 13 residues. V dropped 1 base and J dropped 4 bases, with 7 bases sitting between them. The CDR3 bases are TGTGCCAGCAGCTTAGGAGGAGGCACTGAAGCTTTCTTT. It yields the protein CASSLGGGTEAFF.

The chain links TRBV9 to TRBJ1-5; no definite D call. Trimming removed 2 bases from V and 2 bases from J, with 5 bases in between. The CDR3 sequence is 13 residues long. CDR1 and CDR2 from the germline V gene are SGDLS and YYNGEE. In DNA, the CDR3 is TGTGCCAGCAGCGTGAGGGGCAATCAGCCCCAGCATTTT. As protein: CASSVRGNQPQHF.

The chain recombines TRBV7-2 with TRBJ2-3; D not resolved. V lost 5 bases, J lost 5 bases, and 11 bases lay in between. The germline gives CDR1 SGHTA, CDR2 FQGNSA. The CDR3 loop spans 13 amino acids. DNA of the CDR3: TGTGCCAGCAGCCCTCACTCTTTAGATACGCAGTATTTT. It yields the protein CASSPHSLDTQYF.

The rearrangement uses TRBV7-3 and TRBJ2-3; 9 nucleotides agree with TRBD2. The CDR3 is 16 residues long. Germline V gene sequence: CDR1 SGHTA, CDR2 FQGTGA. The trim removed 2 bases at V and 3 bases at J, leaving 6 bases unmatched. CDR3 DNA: TGTGCCAGCAGCTTAGTTGGAGCGGGGGGTACAGATACGCAGTATTTT. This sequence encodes CASSLVGAGGTDTQYF.

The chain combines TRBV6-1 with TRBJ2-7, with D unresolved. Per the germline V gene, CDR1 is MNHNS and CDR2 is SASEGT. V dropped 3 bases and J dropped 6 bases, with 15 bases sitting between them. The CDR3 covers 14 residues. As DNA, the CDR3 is TGTGCCAGCAGTGACGGTCAGCTAGTGGCCGAGCAGTACTTC. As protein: CASSDGQLVAEQYF.

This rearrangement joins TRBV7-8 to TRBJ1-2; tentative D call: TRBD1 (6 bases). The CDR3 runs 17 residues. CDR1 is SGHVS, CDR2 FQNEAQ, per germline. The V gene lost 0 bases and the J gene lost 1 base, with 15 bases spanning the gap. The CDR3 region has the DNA TGTGCCAGCAGCTTAGCGTTGACAGGCGCTAATAACTATGGCTACACCTTC. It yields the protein CASSLALTGANNYGYTF.

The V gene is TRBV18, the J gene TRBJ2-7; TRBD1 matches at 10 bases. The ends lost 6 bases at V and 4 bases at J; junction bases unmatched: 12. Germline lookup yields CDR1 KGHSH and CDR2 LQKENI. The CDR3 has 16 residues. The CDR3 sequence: CASSPAGTGVLYEQYF. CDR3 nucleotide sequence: TGTGCCAGCTCCCCGGCCGGGACAGGGGTTCTATACGAGCAGTACTTC.

The CDR3 nucleotides read TGTGCCAGCAGACAATCCGGGACAGTTTTAAATCAGCCCCAGCATTTT. It is translated as CASRQSGTVLNQPQHF. The chain joins TRBV6-6 to TRBJ1-5; 7 nucleotides align to TRBD1. V shed 6 bases, J shed 4 bases, and the junction held 12 bases outside the gene matches. The CDR3 covers 16 residues. Germline values: CDR1 MNHNY, CDR2 SVGAGI (reference sequence).

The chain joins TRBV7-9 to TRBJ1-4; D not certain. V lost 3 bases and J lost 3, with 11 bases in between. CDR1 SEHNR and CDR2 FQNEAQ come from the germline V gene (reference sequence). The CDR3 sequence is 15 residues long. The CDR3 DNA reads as TGTGCCAGCAGCTTGGAGCGGAGAGCTAATGAAAAACTGTTTTTT. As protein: CASSLERRANEKLFF.

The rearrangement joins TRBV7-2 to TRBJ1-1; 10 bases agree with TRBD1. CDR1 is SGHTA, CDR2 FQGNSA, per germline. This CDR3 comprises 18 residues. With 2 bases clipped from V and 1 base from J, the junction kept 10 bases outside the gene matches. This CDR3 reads CASSLPVRQGAKNTEAFF. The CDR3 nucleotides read TGTGCCAGCAGCTTACCGGTCAGACAGGGGGCCAAGAACACTGAAGCTTTCTTT.

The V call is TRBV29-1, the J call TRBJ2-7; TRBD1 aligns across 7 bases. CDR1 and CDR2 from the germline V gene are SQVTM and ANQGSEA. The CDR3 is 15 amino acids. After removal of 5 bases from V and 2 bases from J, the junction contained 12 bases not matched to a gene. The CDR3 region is CSVWTGTESPYEQYF. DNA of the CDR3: TGCAGCGTTTGGACCGGGACAGAATCGCCCTACGAGCAGTACTTC.

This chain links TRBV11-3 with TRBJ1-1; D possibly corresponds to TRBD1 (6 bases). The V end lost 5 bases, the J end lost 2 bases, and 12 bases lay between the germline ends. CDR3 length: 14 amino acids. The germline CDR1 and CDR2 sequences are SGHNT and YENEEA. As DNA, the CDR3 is TGTGCCAGCAGCCTCGAAGGGGGTAACACTGAAGCTTTCTTT. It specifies CASSLEGGNTEAFF.

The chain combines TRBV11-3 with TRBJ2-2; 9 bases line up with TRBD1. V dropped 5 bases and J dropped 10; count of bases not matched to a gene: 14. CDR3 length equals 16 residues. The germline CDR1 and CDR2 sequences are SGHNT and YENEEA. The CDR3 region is CASSLSRDRVPPELFF. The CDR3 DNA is TGTGCCAGCAGCCTGAGCCGGGACAGGGTTCCCCCGGAGCTGTTTTTT.